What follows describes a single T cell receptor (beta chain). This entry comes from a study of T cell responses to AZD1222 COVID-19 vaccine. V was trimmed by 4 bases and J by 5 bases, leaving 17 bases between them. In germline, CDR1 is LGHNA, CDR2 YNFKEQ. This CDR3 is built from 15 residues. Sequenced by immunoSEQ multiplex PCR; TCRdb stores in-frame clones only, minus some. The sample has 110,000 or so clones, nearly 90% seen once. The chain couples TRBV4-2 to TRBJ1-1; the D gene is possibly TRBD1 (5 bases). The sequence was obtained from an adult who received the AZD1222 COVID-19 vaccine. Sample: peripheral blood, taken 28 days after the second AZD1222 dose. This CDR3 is CASSLRQIVGTEAFF. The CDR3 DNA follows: TGTGCCAGCAGCCTTCGACAGATTGTTGGGACTGAAGCTTTCTTT.